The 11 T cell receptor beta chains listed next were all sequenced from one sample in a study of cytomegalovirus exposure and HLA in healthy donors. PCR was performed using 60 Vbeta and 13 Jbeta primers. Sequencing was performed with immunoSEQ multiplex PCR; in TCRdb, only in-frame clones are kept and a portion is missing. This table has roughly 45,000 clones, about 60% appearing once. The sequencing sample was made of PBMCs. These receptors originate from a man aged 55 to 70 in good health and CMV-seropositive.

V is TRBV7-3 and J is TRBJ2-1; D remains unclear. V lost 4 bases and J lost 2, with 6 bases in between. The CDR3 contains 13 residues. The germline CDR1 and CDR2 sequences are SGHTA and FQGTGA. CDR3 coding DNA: TGTGCCAGCAGCTCCGAGCCCTACAATGAGCAGTTCTTC. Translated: CASSSEPYNEQFF.

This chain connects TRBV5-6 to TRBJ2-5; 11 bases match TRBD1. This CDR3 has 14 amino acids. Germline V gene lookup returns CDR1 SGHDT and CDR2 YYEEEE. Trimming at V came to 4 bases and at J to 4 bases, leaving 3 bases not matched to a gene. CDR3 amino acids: CASSGTGGVETQYF. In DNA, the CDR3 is TGTGCCAGCAGCGGGACAGGGGGTGTAGAGACCCAGTACTTC.

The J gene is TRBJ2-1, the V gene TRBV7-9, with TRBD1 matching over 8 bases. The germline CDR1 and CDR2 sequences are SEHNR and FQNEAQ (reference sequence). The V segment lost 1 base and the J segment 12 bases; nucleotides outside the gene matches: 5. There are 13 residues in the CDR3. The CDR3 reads CASSLEFTGGQFF. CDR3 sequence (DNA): TGTGCCAGCAGCTTAGAGTTCACAGGGGGGCAGTTCTTC.

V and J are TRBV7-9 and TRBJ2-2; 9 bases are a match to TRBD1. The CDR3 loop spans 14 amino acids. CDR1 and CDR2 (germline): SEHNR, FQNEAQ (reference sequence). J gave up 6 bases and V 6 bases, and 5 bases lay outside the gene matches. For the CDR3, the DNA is TGTGCCAGCAGACTAACAGGGGGCTCCGGGGAGCTGTTTTTT. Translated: CASRLTGGSGELFF.

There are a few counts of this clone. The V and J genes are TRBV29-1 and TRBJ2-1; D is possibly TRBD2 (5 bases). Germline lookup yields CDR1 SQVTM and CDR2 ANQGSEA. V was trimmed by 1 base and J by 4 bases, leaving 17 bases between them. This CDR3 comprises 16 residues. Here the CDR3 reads CSVEGKHSAAYNEQFF. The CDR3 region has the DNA TGCAGCGTTGAAGGCAAGCATAGCGCGGCATACAATGAGCAGTTCTTC.

CDR3 bases: TGTGCCAGCAGATCCGGTAGAGACAATGAGCAGTTCTTC. It codes for CASRSGRDNEQFF. The V call is TRBV5-6, the J call TRBJ2-1, with no clear D. V was pared by 5 bases and J by 5 bases, with 11 bases between. Germline assignment: CDR1 SGHDT and CDR2 YYEEEE. The CDR3 is made up of 13 amino acids. The full variable domain, rest sourced from reference TRBV5-6 and TRBJ2-1, is DAGVTQSPTHLIKTRGQQVTLRCSPKSGHDTVSWYQQALGQGPQFIFQYYEEEERQRGNFPDRFSGHQFPNYSSELNVNALLLGDSALYLCASRSGRDNEQFFGPGTRLTVL.

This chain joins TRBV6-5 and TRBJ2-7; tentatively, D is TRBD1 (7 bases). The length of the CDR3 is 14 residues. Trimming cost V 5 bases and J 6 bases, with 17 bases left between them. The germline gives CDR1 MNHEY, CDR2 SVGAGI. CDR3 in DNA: TGTGCCAGCAGTACATACCCAGGGGGAGGCGAGCAGTACTTC. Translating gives CASSTYPGGGEQYF.

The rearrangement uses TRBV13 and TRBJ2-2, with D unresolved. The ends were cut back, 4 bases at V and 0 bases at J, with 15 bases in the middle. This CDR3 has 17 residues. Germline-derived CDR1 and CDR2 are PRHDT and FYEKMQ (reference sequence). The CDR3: CASSSSVRVPNTGELFF. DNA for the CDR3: TGTGCCAGCAGCTCCTCTGTCCGGGTACCGAACACCGGGGAGCTGTTTTTT.

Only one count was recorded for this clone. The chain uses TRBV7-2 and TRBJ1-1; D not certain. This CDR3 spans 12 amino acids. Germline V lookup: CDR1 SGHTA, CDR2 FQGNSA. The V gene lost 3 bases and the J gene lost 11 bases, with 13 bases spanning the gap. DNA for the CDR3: TGTGCCAGCAGCTTGATGCGGGGTCCGGCTTTCTTT. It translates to CASSLMRGPAFF.

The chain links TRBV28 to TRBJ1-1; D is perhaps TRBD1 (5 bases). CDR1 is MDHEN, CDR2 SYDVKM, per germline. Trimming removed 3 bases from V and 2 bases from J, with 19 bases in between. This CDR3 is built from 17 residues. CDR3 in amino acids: CASSLGPRGAVNTEAFF. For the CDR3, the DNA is TGTGCCAGCAGTTTGGGGCCAAGGGGCGCGGTAAACACTGAAGCTTTCTTT.

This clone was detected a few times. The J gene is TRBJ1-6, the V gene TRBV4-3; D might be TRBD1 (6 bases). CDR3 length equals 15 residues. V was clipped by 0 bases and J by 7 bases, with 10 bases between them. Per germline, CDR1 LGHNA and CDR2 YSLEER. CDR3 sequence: CASSQDGTKNSPLHF. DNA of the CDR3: TGCGCCAGCAGCCAAGACGGGACAAAAAATTCACCCCTCCACTTT.